This T cell receptor (beta chain) was retrieved from a study of graft-versus-host responses after intestinal transplantation. To note about this clone: Its antigen is unknown.

The CDR3 is made up of 13 amino acids. The germline V gene encodes CDR1 MRHNA and CDR2 SNTAGT. V lost 0 bases and J 0 bases, leaving 2 bases between the germline ends. Only in-frame clones appear in the TCRdb table, and some are missing; sequencing was by immunoSEQ multiplex PCR. The repertoire holds some 76,000 clones, with roughly 87% as singletons. This rearrangement joins TRBV6-4 to TRBJ1-1; D not resolved. Sequencing used unstimulated CD8+ T cells sorted from spleen or lymph node cells, obtained before transplant. The TCR comes from a human donor who was the organ donor for an intestinal transplant. The CDR3 sequence: CASSDSMNTEAFF. The DNA for the CDR3 is TGTGCCAGCAGTGACTCAATGAACACTGAAGCTTTCTTT.